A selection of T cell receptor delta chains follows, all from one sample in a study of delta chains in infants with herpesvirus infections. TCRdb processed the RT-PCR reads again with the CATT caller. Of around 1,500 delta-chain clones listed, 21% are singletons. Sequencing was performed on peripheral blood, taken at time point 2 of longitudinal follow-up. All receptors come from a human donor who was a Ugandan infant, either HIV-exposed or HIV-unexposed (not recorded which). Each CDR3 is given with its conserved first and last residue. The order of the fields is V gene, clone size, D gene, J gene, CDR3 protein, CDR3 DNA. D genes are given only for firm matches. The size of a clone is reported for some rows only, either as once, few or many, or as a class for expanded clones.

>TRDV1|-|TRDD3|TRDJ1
CALGELGVSYLRSGGRKLIF
TGTGCTCTTGGGGAACTGGGTGTTTCGTACTTACGATCTGGGGGACGGAAACTCATCTTT
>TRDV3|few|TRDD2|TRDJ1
CAFGEFPTRRTDKLIF
TGTGCCTTTGGAGAGTTTCCTACACGGAGAACCGATAAACTCATCTTT
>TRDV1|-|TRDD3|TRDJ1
CALGATLMGDPYTDKLIF
TGTGCTCTTGGGGCAACCCTAATGGGGGACCCGTACACCGATAAACTCATCTTT
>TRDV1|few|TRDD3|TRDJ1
CALGESNSVYWGFGPPLEGKLIF
TGTGCTCTTGGGGAGTCGAATTCCGTTTACTGGGGATTTGGACCTCCCCTGGAAGGTAAACTCATCTTT
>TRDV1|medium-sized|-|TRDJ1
CALGDRGPWHTRYTDKLIF
TGTGCTCTTGGGGATCGGGGACCTTGGCATACCAGGTACACCGATAAACTCATCTTT
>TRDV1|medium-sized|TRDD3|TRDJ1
CALGDCGGYNARGKLIF
TGTGCTCTTGGGGACTGTGGGGGATACAACGCTCGTGGCAAACTCATCTTT
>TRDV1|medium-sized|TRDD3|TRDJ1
CALGEHGGPFPTNWGIQAGVRRADKLIF
TGTGCTCTTGGGGAACACGGCGGCCCCTTCCCTACTAACTGGGGGATACAGGCGGGGGTGAGGAGGGCCGATAAACTCATCTTT
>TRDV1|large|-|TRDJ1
CALGDSNPVGTDKLIF
TGTGCTCTTGGGGACTCCAACCCCGTCGGTACCGATAAACTCATCTTT
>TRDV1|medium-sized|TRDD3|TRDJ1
CALGEWSFPFVGDKIDDKLIF
TGTGCTCTTGGGGAGTGGAGTTTCCCGTTTGTGGGGGATAAGATTGACGATAAACTCATCTTT
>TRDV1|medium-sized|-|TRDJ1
CALGEHRLLGYTDKLIF
TGTGCTCTTGGGGAACATAGGCTACTTGGTTACACCGATAAACTCATCTTT
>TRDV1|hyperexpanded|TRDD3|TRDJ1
CALAPILGEAYTDKLIF
TGTGCTCTTGCTCCTATTCTGGGGGAGGCGTACACCGATAAACTCATCTTT
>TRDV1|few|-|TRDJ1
CALGELVVGGFYTDKLIF
TGTGCTCTTGGGGAACTCGTGGTGGGGGGGTTCTACACCGATAAACTCATCTTT
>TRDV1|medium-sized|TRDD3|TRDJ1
CALGEGPPITGGKDTDKLIF
TGTGCTCTTGGGGAAGGGCCCCCCATTACTGGGGGAAAGGACACCGATAAACTCATCTTT
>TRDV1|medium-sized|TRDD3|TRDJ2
CALGKGADPVLGDLALTAQLFF
TGTGCTCTTGGGAAGGGGGCGGATCCGGTACTGGGGGATTTAGCTTTGACAGCACAACTCTTCTTT
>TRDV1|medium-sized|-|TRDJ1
CALGKNWWGLLGQYTDKLIF
TGTGCTCTTGGGAAGAACTGGTGGGGCCTACTGGGCCAGTACACCGATAAACTCATCTTT
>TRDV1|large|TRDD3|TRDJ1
CALGELLPTGGYPSYTDKLIF
TGTGCTCTTGGGGAACTACTCCCTACTGGGGGATATCCCTCGTACACCGATAAACTCATCTTT
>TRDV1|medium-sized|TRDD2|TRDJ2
CALGEYPLPSYGGVGGHLTAQLFF
TGTGCTCTTGGGGAATATCCCTTACCTTCCTACGGAGGGGTTGGGGGTCATTTGACAGCACAACTCTTCTTT
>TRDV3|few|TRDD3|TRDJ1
CAYFLDQYWGYTDKLIF
TGTGCCTATTTCCTTGATCAGTACTGGGGGTACACCGATAAACTCATCTTT
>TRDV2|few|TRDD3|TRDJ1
CACDYSTSIVLGAKWDTDKLIF
TGTGCCTGTGACTATTCAACCTCCATTGTACTGGGGGCCAAATGGGACACCGATAAACTCATCTTT
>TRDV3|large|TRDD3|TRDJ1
CAWGLLGDSRLIF
TGTGCCTGGGGGTTACTGGGGGATAGCAGACTCATCTTT
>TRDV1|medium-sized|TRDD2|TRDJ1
CALGEQSFLGTKTDKLIF
TGTGCTCTTGGGGAACAATCCTTCCTTGGAACCAAAACCGATAAACTCATCTTT
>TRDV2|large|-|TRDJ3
CACDTVIGGSSWDTRQMFF
TGTGCCTGTGACACCGTTATCGGGGGAAGCTCCTGGGACACCCGACAGATGTTTTTC
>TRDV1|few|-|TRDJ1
CALGEPPFLRGLGNPWYTDKLIF
TGTGCTCTTGGGGAACCGCCCTTCCTAAGGGGACTGGGGAACCCCTGGTACACCGATAAACTCATCTTT
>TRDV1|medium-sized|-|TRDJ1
CALGEILPQNWGCGLTYTDKLIF
TGTGCTCTTGGGGAAATCCTTCCTCAAAACTGGGGATGTGGACTCACGTACACCGATAAACTCATCTTT
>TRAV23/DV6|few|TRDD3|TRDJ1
CAVDAHAWGILWITDKLIF
TGTGCCGTGGACGCCCACGCTTGGGGGATACTTTGGATTACCGATAAACTCATCTTT
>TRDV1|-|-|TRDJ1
CALGEQPTFPTSVLGACNYKLIF
TGTGCTCTTGGGGAACAACCTACCTTTCCTACCTCCGTACTGGGGGCATGTAATTATAAACTCATCTTT